This T cell receptor beta chain was retrieved from a study of cytomegalovirus exposure and HLA in healthy donors. Whole-study findings and limits: The study carried out a later analysis of TCR beta sequences. It associated 15,000 to 20,000 of them with specific HLA alleles at a false discovery rate of 0.05. Across HLA loci, a later analysis found differing TCR association rates, with DRB1 most and HLA-C fewest.

Vbeta (60) and Jbeta (13) primers were used in the PCR. Data came from immunoSEQ multiplex PCR; TCRdb stores just in-frame clones and leaves some out. The sample lists 250,000 to 350,000 clones, roughly 80% occurring once. Trimming removed 5 bases at V and 3 bases at J, with 16 bases between. The CDR3 has 15 amino acids. CDR1 and CDR2 from the germline V gene are SGHVS and FQNEAQ. As to this clone: Its antigen is undetermined.

This TCR was recovered from a girl aged 2 to 9 in good health and CMV-seronegative. Sequencing was performed on PBMCs. The chain employs TRBV7-8 and TRBJ1-1, with D hard to call. The DNA of the CDR3 is TGTGCCAGCAGCCCCGAGGGAAGGCGGGACACTGAAGCTTTCTTT. Translated: CASSPEGRRDTEAFF.